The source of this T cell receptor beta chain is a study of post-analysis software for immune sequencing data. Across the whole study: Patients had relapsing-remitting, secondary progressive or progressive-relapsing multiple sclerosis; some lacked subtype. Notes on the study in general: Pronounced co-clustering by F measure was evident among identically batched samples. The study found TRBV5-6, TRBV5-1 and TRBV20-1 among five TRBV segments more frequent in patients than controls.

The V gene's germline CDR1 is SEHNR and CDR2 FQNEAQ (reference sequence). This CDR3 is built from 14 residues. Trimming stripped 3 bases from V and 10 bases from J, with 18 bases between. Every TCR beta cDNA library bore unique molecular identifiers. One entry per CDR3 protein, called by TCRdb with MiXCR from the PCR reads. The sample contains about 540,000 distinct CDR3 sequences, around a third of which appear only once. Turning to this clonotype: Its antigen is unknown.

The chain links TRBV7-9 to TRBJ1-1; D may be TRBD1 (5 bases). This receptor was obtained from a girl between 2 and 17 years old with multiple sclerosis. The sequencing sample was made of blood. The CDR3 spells CASSLGGGHPRAFF. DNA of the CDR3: TGTGCCAGCAGCTTGGGGGGAGGGCACCCCAGAGCTTTCTTT. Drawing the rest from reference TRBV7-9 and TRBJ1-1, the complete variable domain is DTGVSQNPRHKITKRGQNVTFRCDPISEHNRLYWYRQTLGQGPEFLTYFQNEAQLEKSRLLSDRFSAERPKGSFSTLEIQRTEQGDSAMYLCASSLGGGHPRAFFGQGTRLTVV.